This T cell receptor (beta chain) appears in the sequencing data of a study of blood T cell repertoires in COVID-19 (dated by TCRdb to 2020 to 2021). Background for the entire study: The collaborator samples originated in the United States, Italy and Spain and spanned the acute and convalescent phases of COVID-19. The prospective study material was composed of cDNA or gDNA derived from T cells, B-cell-depleted T cells, or PBMCs. Subjects who had been exposed to COVID-19, were actively infected with it, or had recovered from it provided the deeply sampled blood TCRbeta repertoires that made up the dataset. The repertoires were made available in a free public database intended to serve as a resource for research on the immune response to SARS-CoV-2. Samples were obtained from the ongoing ImmuneRACE study (first 160 participants) and from about 1,300 subjects provided by 6 global collaborators. The sample metadata nearly always contained a de-identified subject ID, COVID-19 status, age in years and sex. Where available, HLA class I and class II types were taken from metadata supplied by the sample provider and were not determined by assay-based typing.

Measured from the cysteine to the phenylalanine, the CDR3 is 15 residues long. Left in the record is the CDR3 DNA by itself, 45 bases read in frame from the first base. CDR1 is given as KGHSH and CDR2 as LQKENI, both from the germline V gene. V is reduced by 3 bases and J by 1 base, leaving a spacing of 11 bases between them. The immunoSEQ Assay, a bias-controlled multiplex PCR, was used to amplify TCRbeta CDR3 regions from genomic DNA. The published analysis was carried out like this. The number of nucleated cells in each sample was estimated from the amplification of reference gene primers within the assay. Sequence reads were collapsed and filtered to measure the absolute abundance of every unique TCRbeta CDR3 rearrangement. For each sample, productive Simpson clonality was calculated as the square root of Simpson's diversity index across productive rearrangements. In TCRdb, the immuneACCESS table is reduced to in-frame sequences with V and J assigned. These tables do not hold every clone; where another copy was compared, an unresolved V gene accounts for under half, and the others remain unexplained. Clonal size and the V and J genes are those of that table, whereas D and trimming came from the DNA. This sample has fewer than 200,000 clones in its table, and 83% of those were observed once. The ten largest clones represent around 2% of the sample.

Turning to this clone: There is no known antigen for this receptor. Base qualities are not recorded, but no much larger clone differs from it by a single base.

Here is what the overall study found, with its caveats: Clinical and demographic metadata were provided uncurated, with the amount varying by source and participant.

The collaborating institutions used their own protocols to collect whole blood in K2EDTA tubes. For TCRbeta analysis, collaborators shipped samples as frozen whole blood, isolated PBMCs, or DNA extracted from either of those sample types. The sequence links TRBV18 to TRBJ2-3, with no confidently assigned D gene. This receptor was taken from a woman of 80 years or more with acute or convalescent COVID-19. Sequencing was carried out using peripheral blood. For the CDR3, the sequence is CASSPNSQGTDTQYF. The nucleotide sequence is TGTGCCAGCTCACCCAACAGCCAGGGCACAGATACGCAGTATTTT.